This TCR beta chain was identified in a study of cytomegalovirus exposure and HLA in healthy donors. General study points: Listed as cytomegalovirus-associated were around 160 TCR beta chains. Published work reported that the classifier diagnosed cytomegalovirus status with high specificity and sensitivity.

Remarks on this clone: As yet, its antigen is unknown.

Germline V gene data show CDR1 as SGDLS and CDR2 as YYNGEE. Between the trimmed V and J ends, which lost 4 bases and 7 bases, there was a span of 12 bases. The CDR3 contains 14 residues. The donors were in the roughly 120-subject validation cohort; that cohort was separate from the approximately 670-subject first cohort. Sequenced by immunoSEQ multiplex PCR; TCRdb stores in-frame clones only, minus some. The profile shows some 250,000 clones, roughly 89% of them singletons. This TCR came from a woman between 18 and 29 years old in good health and CMV-seronegative. Sequencing was performed on PBMCs. The chain joins TRBV9 to TRBJ1-6, with no clear D. The CDR3 DNA is TGTGCCAGCAGCCCATCGACGGGAAATTCACCCCTCCACTTT. This codes for CASSPSTGNSPLHF.